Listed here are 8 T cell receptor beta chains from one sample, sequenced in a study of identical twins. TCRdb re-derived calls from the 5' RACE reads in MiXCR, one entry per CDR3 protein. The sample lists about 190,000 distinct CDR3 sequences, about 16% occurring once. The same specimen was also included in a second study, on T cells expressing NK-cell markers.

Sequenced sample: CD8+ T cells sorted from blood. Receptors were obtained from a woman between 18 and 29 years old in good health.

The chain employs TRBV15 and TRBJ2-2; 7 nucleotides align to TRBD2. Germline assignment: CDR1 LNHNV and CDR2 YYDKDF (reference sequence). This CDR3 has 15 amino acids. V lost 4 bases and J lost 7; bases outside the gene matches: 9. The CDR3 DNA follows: TGTGCCACCAGCAAGAGCGGGAATCTTTTCGGGGAGCTGTTTTTT. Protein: CATSKSGNLFGELFF.

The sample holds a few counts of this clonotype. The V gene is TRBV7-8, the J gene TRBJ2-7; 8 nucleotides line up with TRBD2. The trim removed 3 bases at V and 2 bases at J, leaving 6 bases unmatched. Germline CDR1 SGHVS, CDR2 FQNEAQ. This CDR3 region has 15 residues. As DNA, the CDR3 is TGTGCCAGCAGCTTCGGGGTAGCGGGGACCTACGAGCAGTACTTC. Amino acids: CASSFGVAGTYEQYF.

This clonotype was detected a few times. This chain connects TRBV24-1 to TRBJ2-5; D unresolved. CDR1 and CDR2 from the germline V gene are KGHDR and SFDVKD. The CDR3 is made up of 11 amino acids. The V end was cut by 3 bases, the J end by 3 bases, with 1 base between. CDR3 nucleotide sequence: TGTGCCACCAGTGATGAAGAGACCCAGTACTTC. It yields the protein CATSDEETQYF.

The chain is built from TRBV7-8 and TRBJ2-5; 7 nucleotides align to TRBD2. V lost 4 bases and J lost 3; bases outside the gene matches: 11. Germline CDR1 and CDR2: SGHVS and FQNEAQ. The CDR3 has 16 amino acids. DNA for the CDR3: TGTGCCAGCAGCTCCACACGAGGACTAGACGAAGAGACCCAGTACTTC. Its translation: CASSSTRGLDEETQYF.

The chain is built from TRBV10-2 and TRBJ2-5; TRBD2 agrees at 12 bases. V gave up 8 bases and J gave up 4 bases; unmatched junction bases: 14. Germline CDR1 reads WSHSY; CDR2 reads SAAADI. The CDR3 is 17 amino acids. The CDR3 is CASGGWTSGTGPETQYF. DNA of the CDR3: TGCGCCAGCGGGGGATGGACTAGCGGGACGGGCCCAGAGACCCAGTACTTC.

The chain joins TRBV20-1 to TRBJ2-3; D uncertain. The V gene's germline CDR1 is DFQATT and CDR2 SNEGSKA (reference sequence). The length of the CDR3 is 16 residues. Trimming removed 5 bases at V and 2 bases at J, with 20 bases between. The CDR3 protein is CSARPLGRTFTDTQYF. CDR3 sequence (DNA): TGCAGTGCTCGACCTCTGGGAAGAACTTTCACAGATACGCAGTATTTT.

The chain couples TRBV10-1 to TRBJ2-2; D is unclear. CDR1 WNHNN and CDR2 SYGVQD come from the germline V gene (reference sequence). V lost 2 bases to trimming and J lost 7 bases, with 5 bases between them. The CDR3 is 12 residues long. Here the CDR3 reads CASSETDGELFF. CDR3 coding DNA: TGCGCCAGCAGTGAGACCGACGGGGAGCTGTTTTTT.

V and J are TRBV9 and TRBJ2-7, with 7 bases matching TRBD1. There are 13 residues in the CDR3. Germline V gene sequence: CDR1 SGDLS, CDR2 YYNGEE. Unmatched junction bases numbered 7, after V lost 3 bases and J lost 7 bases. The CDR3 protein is CASSDGTAGEQYF. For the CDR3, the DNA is TGTGCCAGCAGCGACGGGACAGCTGGGGAGCAGTACTTC.